This is a list of T cell receptor beta chains from one sample in a study of metastatic and nonmetastatic thyroid tumors. TCRdb re-clonotyped the PCR reads through MiXCR. Counted here are over 10,000 clones, roughly a quarter occurring once; the ten biggest clones make up roughly three fifths. Sequenced material: blood. These receptors originate from a male donor with papillary thyroid cancer or a benign thyroid nodule (not recorded which). Some clones in this sample may be carry-over from other donors' samples. The CDR3 runs from the conserved cysteine through the conserved F or W. The D gene is left open where the match is weak. Clone size is shown for a subset of rows, as once, few, many or a class of expanded clone.

>TRBD1|TRBJ2-3|TRBV6-4|few
CASSPGTGFDTQYF
TGTGCCAGCAGCCCCGGGACAGGGTTCGATACGCAGTATTTT
>TRBD1|TRBJ2-7|TRBV28|few
CASGTGMGYEQYF
TGTGCCAGCGGGACAGGGATGGGGTACGAGCAGTACTTC
>TRBD2|TRBJ2-5|TRBV12-5|.
CASAGRGHETQNF
TGTGCTTCCGCCGGGAGGGGACATGAGACCCAGAACTTC
>.|TRBJ2-7|TRBV15|few
CATTPGPSSGEQYF
TGTGCCACCACCCCGGGACCCTCGAGTGGCGAGCAGTACTTC
>.|TRBJ2-1|TRBV27|few
CASSLRGPLGYNEQFF
TGTGCCAGCAGTTTACGTGGACCCCTGGGGTACAATGAGCAGTTCTTC
>.|TRBJ1-2|TRBV6-5|few
CASSLTPEDGYTF
TGTGCCAGCAGTTTAACCCCCGAAGATGGCTACACCTTC
>TRBD2|TRBJ2-1|TRBV19|many
CASSPTSGSFNEQFF
TGTGCCAGTAGCCCGACTAGCGGGAGTTTTAATGAGCAGTTCTTC
>.|TRBJ1-1|TRBV6-1|.
CASSEGGGVGAFF
TGTGCCAGCAGTGAAGGGGGGGGCGTCGGAGCTTTCTTT
>.|TRBJ2-3|TRBV7-4|once
CASSLASFLPDTQYF
TGTGCCAGCAGCTTAGCTAGTTTTCTGCCAGATACGCAGTATTTT
>TRBD1|TRBJ2-7|TRBV6-1|.
CASTRDRVYEQYF
TGTGCCAGCACTCGGGACAGGGTATACGAGCAGTACTTC
>.|TRBJ2-2|TRBV10-3|few
CAISESGDANTGELFF
TGTGCCATCAGTGAGTCGGGGGACGCGAACACCGGGGAGCTGTTTTTT
>.|TRBJ1-6|TRBV5-6|many
CASSTGTRVGRNSPLHF
TGTGCCAGCAGCACCGGGACAAGGGTTGGGAGGAATTCACCCCTCCACTTT
>.|TRBJ2-7|TRBV3-1|.
CASSQAGPNYEQYF
TGTGCCAGCAGCCAAGCAGGGCCCAACTACGAGCAGTACTTC
>.|TRBJ2-7|TRBV19|few
CASSIGRNSYEQYF
TGTGCCAGTAGTATCGGGCGGAACTCCTACGAGCAGTACTTC
>.|TRBJ2-7|TRBV7-8|medium-sized
CASSNSYEQYF
TGTGCCAGCAGCAACAGCTACGAGCAGTACTTC
>.|TRBJ2-7|TRBV12-3/TRBV12-4|many
CASSFALTYEQYF
TGTGCCAGCAGTTTCGCTTTAACCTACGAGCAGTACTTC
>.|TRBJ1-2|TRBV7-2|.
CASSLWQIYGYTF
TGTGCCAGCAGCTTGTGGCAGATCTATGGCTACACCTTC
>.|TRBJ1-5|TRBV6-1|few
CASSEFQGGDPPQHF
TGTGCCAGCAGTGAATTTCAGGGAGGTGATCCGCCCCAGCATTTT
>TRBD2|TRBJ2-7|TRBV28|.
CASAAGGLSYEQYF
TGTGCCAGTGCAGCGGGGGGGCTCTCCTACGAGCAGTACTTC
>TRBD1|TRBJ2-2|TRBV12-3/TRBV12-4|few
CASSLASRSDRMNTGELFF
TGTGCCAGCAGTTTAGCCTCCCGATCGGACAGGATGAACACCGGGGAGCTGTTTTTT
>.|TRBJ2-1|TRBV6-4|few
CASSDVSGSYNEQFF
TGTGCCAGCAGTGATGTCTCGGGATCCTACAATGAGCAGTTCTTC
>.|TRBJ1-6|TRBV3-1|many
CASSQDQGNSPLHF
TGTGCCAGCAGCCAAGATCAGGGTAATTCACCCCTCCACTTT
>.|TRBJ2-2|TRBV7-2|.
CASSLDWAGEPFF
TGTGCCAGCAGCTTAGATTGGGCCGGGGAGCCGTTTTTT
>.|TRBJ2-2|TRBV7-3|.
CASSPGLANTGELFF
TGTGCCAGCAGCCCAGGACTGGCGAACACCGGGGAGCTGTTTTTT
>TRBD1|TRBJ2-7|TRBV6-2/TRBV6-3|.
CASSYSKASQGGYEQYF
TGTGCCAGCAGTTACTCGAAAGCTTCACAGGGGGGCTACGAGCAGTACTTC
>TRBD2|TRBJ2-7|TRBV20-1|.
CSASGQGSGEYEQYF
TGCAGTGCTAGCGGTCAGGGTAGCGGGGAATACGAGCAGTACTTC
>.|TRBJ1-2|TRBV19|many
CASFDTYQNGYTF
TGTGCCAGTTTCGACACGTATCAGAATGGCTACACCTTC
>TRBD1|TRBJ1-2|TRBV5-8|.
CASSWTGRGYTF
TGTGCCAGCAGCTGGACAGGCCGTGGCTACACCTTC
>.|TRBJ2-3|TRBV24-1|many
CATLSADTDTQYF
TGTGCCACCCTATCTGCAGACACAGATACGCAGTATTTT
>.|TRBJ2-7|TRBV6-5|few
CASSYLARYEQYF
TGTGCCAGCAGTTACTTGGCGAGGTACGAGCAGTACTTC
>.|TRBJ1-1|TRBV6-1|.
CASSDRENTEAFF
TGTGCCAGCAGTGACAGGGAGAACACTGAAGCTTTCTTT
>.|TRBJ1-2|TRBV5-1|once
CASSLEPGTADYGYTF
TGCGCCAGCAGCTTGGAACCCGGGACGGCCGACTATGGCTACACCTTC
>TRBD2|TRBJ2-7|TRBV28|.
CASSPGLAQGQYF
TGTGCCAGCAGCCCGGGACTAGCCCAAGGGCAGTACTTC